These T cell receptor beta chains were read from a single sample in a study of blood T cell repertoires in COVID-19. Clones were read by immunoSEQ multiplex PCR, and TCRdb kept only the in-frame ones, dropping some. This table has hundreds of thousands of clones, 89% appearing once. The specimen sequenced was peripheral blood. The source is a man aged 60-69 years who had recovered from COVID-19. Each CDR3 is given with its conserved first and last residue. The order of the fields is D gene, clone size, V gene, J gene, CDR3 length, CDR3 protein, CDR3 DNA. D genes are given only for firm matches. Clone sizes are given selectively: once, few, many, or a class where the clone is expanded.

D gene: NA
clone size: NA
V gene: TRBV7-3
J gene: TRBJ2-7
CDR3 length: 13
CDR3 protein: CASSLLYGYEQYF
CDR3 DNA: TGTGCCAGCAGCTTACTGTACGGCTACGAGCAGTACTTC

D gene: NA
clone size: NA
V gene: TRBV19
J gene: TRBJ2-6
CDR3 length: 14
CDR3 protein: CASSAFSGANVLTF
CDR3 DNA: TGTGCCAGTAGTGCGTTTTCTGGGGCCAACGTCCTGACTTTC

D gene: NA
clone size: NA
V gene: TRBV11-2
J gene: TRBJ1-1
CDR3 length: 14
CDR3 protein: CASRLGGMNTEAFF
CDR3 DNA: TGTGCCAGCAGATTGGGGGGTATGAACACTGAAGCTTTCTTT

D gene: NA
clone size: NA
V gene: TRBV6-5
J gene: TRBJ1-6
CDR3 length: 14
CDR3 protein: CASSYVRTNSPLHF
CDR3 DNA: TGTGCCAGCAGTTACGTCCGGACTAACTCACCCCTCCACTTT

D gene: TRBD1
clone size: NA
V gene: TRBV5-6
J gene: TRBJ1-4
CDR3 length: 14
CDR3 protein: CASRAGTVNEKLFF
CDR3 DNA: TGTGCCAGCAGAGCCGGGACAGTTAATGAAAAACTGTTTTTT

D gene: NA
clone size: NA
V gene: TRBV7-6
J gene: TRBJ1-2
CDR3 length: 9
CDR3 protein: CASSLGATF
CDR3 DNA: TGTGCCAGCAGCTTAGGAGCTACCTTC

D gene: TRBD1
clone size: NA
V gene: TRBV18
J gene: TRBJ1-1
CDR3 length: 13
CDR3 protein: CASSEDRDTEAFF
CDR3 DNA: TGTGCCAGCTCAGAGGACAGGGACACTGAAGCTTTCTTT

D gene: TRBD2
clone size: NA
V gene: TRBV5-8
J gene: TRBJ2-5
CDR3 length: 15
CDR3 protein: CASSSVKRGQETQYF
CDR3 DNA: TGTGCCAGCAGTTCCGTTAAGCGGGGGCAAGAGACCCAGTACTTC

D gene: NA
clone size: NA
V gene: TRBV24-1
J gene: TRBJ1-2
CDR3 length: 14
CDR3 protein: CATSDTGANYGYTF
CDR3 DNA: TGTGCCACCAGTGATACAGGTGCTAACTATGGCTACACCTTC

D gene: TRBD2
clone size: NA
V gene: TRBV4-3
J gene: TRBJ2-3
CDR3 length: 16
CDR3 protein: CASSQATGLAGDTQYF
CDR3 DNA: TGCGCCAGCAGCCAGGCCACCGGACTAGCCGGAGATACGCAGTATTTT

D gene: NA
clone size: NA
V gene: TRBV12-3/TRBV12-4
J gene: TRBJ2-1
CDR3 length: 12
CDR3 protein: CASSPRRNEQFF
CDR3 DNA: TGTGCCAGCAGCCCGCGGAGGAATGAGCAGTTCTTC

D gene: NA
clone size: NA
V gene: TRBV15
J gene: TRBJ2-3
CDR3 length: 13
CDR3 protein: CATSRGRADTQYF
CDR3 DNA: TGTGCCACCAGCAGGGGTCGGGCAGATACGCAGTATTTT

D gene: NA
clone size: NA
V gene: TRBV5-5
J gene: TRBJ2-7
CDR3 length: 15
CDR3 protein: CASSLAPLGLDEQYF
CDR3 DNA: TGTGCCAGCAGCTTAGCCCCCCTTGGGCTCGACGAGCAGTACTTC

D gene: TRBD2
clone size: NA
V gene: TRBV5-1
J gene: TRBJ2-3
CDR3 length: 17
CDR3 protein: CASSRSTSGYSTDTQYF
CDR3 DNA: TGCGCCAGCAGCAGATCGACTAGCGGCTATAGCACAGATACGCAGTATTTT

D gene: TRBD2
clone size: NA
V gene: TRBV5-1
J gene: TRBJ2-4
CDR3 length: 17
CDR3 protein: CASSGGGLGLAKNIQYF
CDR3 DNA: TGCGCCAGCAGCGGCGGGGGGCTCGGACTAGCCAAAAACATTCAGTACTTC

D gene: TRBD2
clone size: NA
V gene: TRBV7-9
J gene: TRBJ2-3
CDR3 length: 14
CDR3 protein: CASSGRDWHDTQYF
CDR3 DNA: TGTGCCAGCAGCGGGAGGGACTGGCACGATACGCAGTATTTT

D gene: TRBD1
clone size: NA
V gene: TRBV7-6
J gene: TRBJ2-7
CDR3 length: 16
CDR3 protein: CASSQSDRDRGGEQYF
CDR3 DNA: TGTGCCAGCAGCCAATCAGACCGGGACAGGGGTGGTGAGCAGTACTTC

D gene: NA
clone size: NA
V gene: TRBV19
J gene: TRBJ2-7
CDR3 length: 15
CDR3 protein: CASSISIDSSYEQYF
CDR3 DNA: TGTGCCAGTAGCATATCGATTGACAGCTCCTACGAGCAGTACTTC

D gene: TRBD1
clone size: few
V gene: TRBV5-5
J gene: TRBJ1-1
CDR3 length: 13
CDR3 protein: CASSRQGNTEAFF
CDR3 DNA: TGTGCCAGCAGTCGACAGGGGAACACTGAAGCTTTCTTT

D gene: TRBD1
clone size: NA
V gene: TRBV19
J gene: TRBJ1-4
CDR3 length: 15
CDR3 protein: CASSPGQATNEKLFF
CDR3 DNA: TGTGCCAGTAGTCCCGGACAGGCAACTAATGAAAAACTGTTTTTT

D gene: NA
clone size: NA
V gene: TRBV7-3
J gene: TRBJ2-1
CDR3 length: 13
CDR3 protein: CASSPRGINEQFF
CDR3 DNA: TGTGCCAGCAGCCCTAGGGGTATAAATGAGCAGTTCTTC

D gene: NA
clone size: NA
V gene: TRBV6-5
J gene: TRBJ1-3
CDR3 length: 14
CDR3 protein: CASSPGISGNTIYF
CDR3 DNA: TGTGCCAGCAGCCCAGGGATCTCTGGAAACACCATATATTTT

D gene: NA
clone size: NA
V gene: TRBV3-1/TRBV3-2
J gene: TRBJ2-1
CDR3 length: 15
CDR3 protein: CASTLQGFTPRREFF
CDR3 DNA: TGTGCCAGCACCCTCCAGGGGTTTACCCCACGGCGCGAGTTCTTC

D gene: NA
clone size: NA
V gene: TRBV5-1
J gene: TRBJ2-1
CDR3 length: 15
CDR3 protein: CASSLAGSSYNEQFF
CDR3 DNA: TGCGCCAGCAGCTTGGCGGGTAGCTCCTACAATGAGCAGTTCTTC

D gene: NA
clone size: NA
V gene: TRBV30
J gene: TRBJ1-4
CDR3 length: 14
CDR3 protein: CAWSWTVGNEKLFF
CDR3 DNA: TGTGCCTGGAGTTGGACAGTAGGGAATGAAAAACTGTTTTTT

D gene: TRBD1
clone size: NA
V gene: TRBV10-1
J gene: TRBJ2-1
CDR3 length: 17
CDR3 protein: CASSQTGGAGPYNEQFF
CDR3 DNA: TGCGCCAGCAGCCAGACAGGGGGCGCCGGTCCCTACAATGAGCAGTTCTTC

D gene: TRBD2
clone size: NA
V gene: TRBV4-2
J gene: TRBJ2-5
CDR3 length: 13
CDR3 protein: CASSQRGGETQYF
CDR3 DNA: TGTGCCAGCAGCCAGCGGGGGGGCGAGACCCAGTACTTC

D gene: NA
clone size: NA
V gene: TRBV20-1
J gene: TRBJ1-1
CDR3 length: 11
CDR3 protein: CSARGPIEAFF
CDR3 DNA: TGCAGTGCTAGAGGGCCAATAGAAGCTTTCTTT

D gene: NA
clone size: NA
V gene: TRBV7-2
J gene: TRBJ1-2
CDR3 length: 14
CDR3 protein: CASSLMGEGYGYTF
CDR3 DNA: TGTGCCAGCAGCTTAATGGGGGAGGGGTATGGCTACACCTTC

D gene: NA
clone size: NA
V gene: TRBV15
J gene: TRBJ2-1
CDR3 length: 15
CDR3 protein: CATRSNRVLRNEQFF
CDR3 DNA: TGTGCCACCCGAAGCAACAGGGTTTTAAGGAATGAGCAGTTCTTC

D gene: NA
clone size: NA
V gene: TRBV19
J gene: TRBJ1-5
CDR3 length: 13
CDR3 protein: CASSMERNQPQHF
CDR3 DNA: TGTGCCAGTAGTATGGAGAGGAATCAGCCCCAGCATTTT

D gene: TRBD2
clone size: NA
V gene: TRBV6-5
J gene: TRBJ2-1
CDR3 length: 12
CDR3 protein: CASSTASGGSFF
CDR3 DNA: TGTGCCAGCAGTACCGCTAGCGGGGGCTCGTTCTTC

D gene: NA
clone size: few
V gene: TRBV7-2
J gene: TRBJ2-1
CDR3 length: 14
CDR3 protein: CASSLALQGNEQFF
CDR3 DNA: TGTGCCAGCAGCTTAGCCTTACAGGGAAATGAGCAGTTCTTC

D gene: TRBD1
clone size: NA
V gene: TRBV2
J gene: TRBJ1-6
CDR3 length: 16
CDR3 protein: CASIGQGRIYNSPLHF
CDR3 DNA: TGTGCCAGCATCGGACAGGGAAGGATCTATAATTCACCCCTCCACTTT

D gene: TRBD2
clone size: NA
V gene: TRBV7-2
J gene: TRBJ2-7
CDR3 length: 16
CDR3 protein: CASSRRSASGHYEQYF
CDR3 DNA: TGTGCCAGCAGCCGTCGTTCGGCTAGCGGGCACTACGAGCAGTACTTC

D gene: NA
clone size: NA
V gene: TRBV7-2
J gene: TRBJ1-1
CDR3 length: 15
CDR3 protein: CASSLSLTGNTEAFF
CDR3 DNA: TGTGCCAGCAGCTTATCCCTGACAGGGAACACTGAAGCTTTCTTT

D gene: TRBD1
clone size: NA
V gene: TRBV5-1
J gene: TRBJ1-4
CDR3 length: 15
CDR3 protein: CASSLAGGQNEKLFF
CDR3 DNA: TGCGCCAGCAGCTTGGCCGGGGGACAGAATGAAAAACTGTTTTTT

D gene: TRBD2
clone size: NA
V gene: TRBV19
J gene: TRBJ2-1
CDR3 length: 16
CDR3 protein: CASSPLAGGSYNEQFF
CDR3 DNA: TGTGCCAGTAGTCCCTTAGCGGGGGGCTCCTACAATGAGCAGTTCTTC

D gene: TRBD1
clone size: NA
V gene: TRBV12-3/TRBV12-4
J gene: TRBJ1-2
CDR3 length: 13
CDR3 protein: CASSADRGEGYTF
CDR3 DNA: TGTGCCAGCAGTGCGGACAGGGGAGAAGGCTACACCTTC

D gene: NA
clone size: NA
V gene: TRBV6-8
J gene: TRBJ2-7
CDR3 length: 15
CDR3 protein: CASLAGDTLGYEQYF
CDR3 DNA: TGTGCCAGCTTGGCTGGGGACACCTTAGGCTACGAGCAGTACTTC

D gene: NA
clone size: few
V gene: TRBV7-8
J gene: TRBJ1-1
CDR3 length: 13
CDR3 protein: CASSFDDRPGAFF
CDR3 DNA: TGTGCCAGCAGCTTCGATGACAGGCCGGGGGCTTTCTTT

D gene: TRBD2
clone size: NA
V gene: TRBV7-2
J gene: TRBJ2-3
CDR3 length: 15
CDR3 protein: CASSPNTSGRITQYF
CDR3 DNA: TGTGCCAGCAGCCCCAATACTAGCGGGAGGATTACGCAGTATTTT

D gene: NA
clone size: NA
V gene: TRBV6-5
J gene: TRBJ2-7
CDR3 length: 15
CDR3 protein: CASSKYQGLNYEQYF
CDR3 DNA: TGTGCCAGCAGTAAATACCAGGGGCTGAACTACGAGCAGTACTTC

D gene: NA
clone size: NA
V gene: TRBV28
J gene: TRBJ1-1
CDR3 length: 15
CDR3 protein: CASIRREVMNTEAFF
CDR3 DNA: TGTGCCAGCATCAGGCGGGAAGTAATGAACACTGAAGCTTTCTTT

D gene: TRBD2
clone size: NA
V gene: TRBV4-2
J gene: TRBJ2-2
CDR3 length: 14
CDR3 protein: CASNLAGEAGELFF
CDR3 DNA: TGTGCCAGCAATCTAGCGGGAGAGGCCGGGGAGCTGTTTTTT

D gene: NA
clone size: NA
V gene: TRBV5-1
J gene: TRBJ1-6
CDR3 length: 16
CDR3 protein: CASSPGRGDYNSPLHF
CDR3 DNA: TGCGCCAGCAGCCCCGGCCGCGGAGACTATAATTCACCCCTCCACTTT

D gene: NA
clone size: NA
V gene: TRBV7-2
J gene: TRBJ2-1
CDR3 length: 15
CDR3 protein: CASSLDRQPYNEQFF
CDR3 DNA: TGTGCCAGCAGCTTAGACAGACAACCCTACAATGAGCAGTTCTTC

D gene: TRBD1
clone size: NA
V gene: TRBV25-1
J gene: TRBJ1-2
CDR3 length: 15
CDR3 protein: CASGDRGNGPYGYTF
CDR3 DNA: TGTGCCAGCGGGGACAGGGGAAATGGGCCGTATGGCTACACCTTC

D gene: NA
clone size: NA
V gene: TRBV19
J gene: TRBJ1-2
CDR3 length: 13
CDR3 protein: CASSIGRRYGYTF
CDR3 DNA: TGTGCCAGTAGTATAGGACGGAGATATGGCTACACCTTC

D gene: NA
clone size: NA
V gene: TRBV4-1
J gene: TRBJ2-3
CDR3 length: 17
CDR3 protein: CASSYRASPEGSDTQYF
CDR3 DNA: TGCGCCAGCAGCTACCGGGCCTCCCCGGAGGGGTCAGATACGCAGTATTTT

D gene: TRBD2
clone size: NA
V gene: TRBV6-5
J gene: TRBJ2-1
CDR3 length: 14
CDR3 protein: CASTPSGSINEQFF
CDR3 DNA: TGTGCCAGCACCCCTAGCGGGAGTATAAATGAGCAGTTCTTC